The entry below describes one T cell receptor beta chain. The antigen is unknown. The primer mix had 60 Vbeta and 13 Jbeta primers. Clones were sequenced by immunoSEQ multiplex PCR, and TCRdb holds only the in-frame ones, with some missing. Of a few hundred thousand clones in the sample, over 65% were seen once. The data belong to a study of cytomegalovirus exposure and HLA in healthy donors. From germline, CDR1 is LNHNV and CDR2 YYDKDF (reference sequence). V gave up 8 bases and J gave up 3 bases; unmatched junction bases: 9. CDR3 length: 15 amino acids. Broader study findings: The authors enumerated around 150 TCR beta chains as linked to cytomegalovirus. Within a later analysis, the majority of CMV-associated TCR beta chains appeared HLA-restricted.

The gene calls are TRBV15 and TRBJ2-3, with 9 bases identical to TRBD2. The sequenced sample consisted of PBMCs. This TCR was sampled from a middle-aged man in good health and CMV-seronegative. The CDR3 DNA sequence: TGTGCCACCCGGTGGACTAGCGAATCTACAGATACGCAGTATTTT. As protein: CATRWTSESTDTQYF. The variable domain in full, with the rest retrieved from reference TRBV15 and TRBJ2-3, is DAMVIQNPRYQVTQFGKPVTLSCSQTLNHNVMYWYQQKSSQAPKLLFHYYDKDFNNEADTPDNFQSRRPNTSFCFLDIRSPGLGDTAMYLCATRWTSESTDTQYFGPGTRLTVL.